Included here is one T cell receptor beta chain sequence, with context. The data originate from a study of OX40 agonist ivuxolimab in advanced cancers. Overall study: The eligibility criteria allowed prior anti-PD-1, anti-PD-L1 or anti-CTLA-4 therapy, and 30% to 45% had some. Partial response was recorded in three patients: one hepatocellular carcinoma and two cutaneous melanoma cases.

The repertoire was sequenced with immunoSEQ multiplex PCR; TCRdb's copy has only in-frame clones and lacks some. The top ten hold around 0.75% of the sample, which has roughly 80,000 clones, more than 85% seen once. The receptor was isolated from an adult with an advanced solid tumor such as melanoma, head and neck, liver or kidney cancer. The input for sequencing was CD4+ or CD8+ T cells sorted from blood, taken in a trial of the OX40 agonist ivuxolimab.

CDR3 in amino acids: CASSPRGQGSSYEQYF. The CDR3 DNA follows: TGTGCCAGCAGCCCCAGGGGACAGGGGAGCTCCTACGAGCAGTACTTC. The V call is TRBV27, the J call TRBJ2-7; TRBD1 agrees at 10 bases. V was clipped by 6 bases and J by 0 bases; unmatched bases: 8. The CDR3 spans 16 residues. Germline values: CDR1 MNHEY, CDR2 SMNVEV (reference sequence).